This TCR beta chain derives from a study of blood T cell repertoires in COVID-19. Overall study context: The cDNA or gDNA used as material had been derived from T cells, B-cell-depleted T cells, or PBMCs.

Sequenced by immunoSEQ multiplex PCR; TCRdb stores in-frame clones only, minus some. Of 100,000 to 130,000 clones listed, about nine tenths were seen once; the top ten hold around 7%. The V end lost 3 bases, the J end lost 0 bases, and 5 bases lay between the germline ends. Germline V gene sequence: CDR1 MNHEY, CDR2 SMNVEV (reference sequence). CDR3 size: 13 residues. The receptor was isolated from a man aged 45-60 years with active or convalescent COVID-19. The sample consisted of peripheral blood. J is TRBJ1-2 and V is TRBV27; D is uncertain. CDR3 in amino acids: CASSFAANYGYTF. The DNA of the CDR3 is TGTGCCAGCAGTTTCGCAGCTAACTATGGCTACACCTTC.